The T cell receptor beta chain described here comes from a study of cytomegalovirus exposure and HLA in healthy donors. The PCR ran on 60 Vbeta and 13 Jbeta primers. TCRdb's table, derived via immunoSEQ multiplex PCR, lists solely in-frame clones and lacks some. The data contain some 100,000 clones, approximately 81% of them seen just once; the ten biggest clones take up 11% to 15%. CDR3 length equals 14 residues. From germline, CDR1 is SGHTA and CDR2 FQGNSA. V shed 5 bases and J 12 bases; nucleotides not matched to a gene: 12. Study observations and caveats: Common viral pathogens were later found to be apparently linked to several of the most significant clusters.

This clone has a single count. Its cognate antigen is unknown. The chain links TRBV7-2 to TRBJ2-3; 9 bases line up with TRBD2. What was sequenced was PBMCs. This TCR was sampled from a male donor in good health and CMV-seropositive. This chain's CDR3 is CASSPRGGALGQYF. The CDR3 DNA sequence: TGTGCCAGCAGCCCACGCGGGGGGGCCCTAGGACAGTATTTT.